This entry lists 31 T cell receptor beta chains sequenced from one sample in a study of T cell responses to AZD1222 COVID-19 vaccine. Sequenced by immunoSEQ multiplex PCR; TCRdb stores in-frame clones only, minus some. The data show 130,000 to 150,000 clones, about 82% seen once. Sequencing used peripheral blood, obtained 28 days after the second AZD1222 dose. These receptors all come from an adult who received the AZD1222 COVID-19 vaccine.

This clone has a single count. The gene calls are TRBV28 and TRBJ2-5; D possibly matches TRBD1 or TRBD2 (6 bases each). The CDR3 has 15 amino acids. The germline V gene has CDR1 MDHEN and CDR2 SYDVKM. V gave up 5 bases and J gave up 2 bases, with 15 bases separating them. In DNA form, the CDR3 reads TGTGCCAGCAGTCAGGGAACGGGGGCTCAAGAGACCCAGTACTTC. It translates to CASSQGTGAQETQYF.

The chain links TRBV18 to TRBJ1-1; weak D call: TRBD1 (5 bases). Trimming stripped 3 bases from V and 6 bases from J, with 17 bases between. The germline CDR1 and CDR2 sequences are KGHSH and LQKENI. The CDR3 contains 15 residues. In DNA, the CDR3 is TGTGCCAGCTCACCCGTTACCCGGGGGGGAGCTGAAGCTTTCTTT. Protein product: CASSPVTRGGAEAFF.

The chain is built from TRBV27 and TRBJ2-7; perhaps TRBD1 as D (6 bases). Germline V gives CDR1 MNHEY, CDR2 SMNVEV (reference sequence). Trimming cost V 5 bases and J 2 bases, with 13 bases left between them. CDR3 length: 14 amino acids. CDR3 sequence (DNA): TGTGCCAGCAGTCGATACAGGGAACCCTACGAGCAGTACTTC. Protein sequence: CASSRYREPYEQYF.

This clone was counted once. One junction end does not reproduce the germline sequence, and a read error may be involved. The chain recombines TRBV29-1 with TRBJ2-7; TRBD1 matches 7 bases. The germline CDR1 and CDR2 sequences are SQVTM and ANQGSEA. The CDR3 totals 13 residues. CDR3 DNA: TGCAGCGTCGAAGGGACAGAAACCTACGAGCAGTACTTC. It specifies CSVEGTETYEQYF.

The chain has TRBV14 and TRBJ2-7; perhaps TRBD1 as D (5 bases). Germline loops: CDR1 SGHDN, CDR2 FVKESK. Deletions cut 4 bases from V and 5 bases from J, with 15 bases between. This CDR3 is built from 14 residues. CDR3 in DNA: TGTGCCAGCAGCCCCCCCGACAGAGTTCACGAGCAGTACTTC. It yields the protein CASSPPDRVHEQYF. The full variable domain, completed using reference TRBV14 and TRBJ2-7, is EAGVTQFPSHSVIEKGQTVTLRCDPISGHDNLYWYRRVMGKEIKFLLHFVKESKQDESGMPNNRFLAERTGGTYSTLKVQPAELEDSGVYFCASSPPDRVHEQYFGPGTRLTVT.

This chain links TRBV6-6 with TRBJ2-1; maybe TRBD2 (6 bases). Trimming removed 8 bases from V and 6 bases from J, with 17 bases in between. The CDR3 totals 14 residues. The germline V gene encodes CDR1 MNHNY and CDR2 SVGAGI (reference sequence). The CDR3 here is CASRLGGSGNEQFF. The CDR3 nucleotides are TGTGCCAGCCGACTGGGGGGATCTGGCAATGAGCAGTTCTTC.

This chain connects TRBV6-2 or TRBV6-3 to TRBJ2-7; 8 nucleotides match TRBD1. Trimming removed 6 bases from V and 4 bases from J; junction bases left unmatched: 5. The germline V gene encodes CDR1 MNHEY and CDR2 SVGEGT. There are 13 residues in the CDR3. The CDR3 reads CASSPDRGYEQYF. As DNA, the CDR3 is TGTGCCAGCAGCCCAGACAGGGGTTACGAGCAGTACTTC.

The chain carries TRBV27 and TRBJ2-2, with 7 bases aligning to TRBD2. With V trimmed by 8 bases and J by 2 bases, 11 bases remained unmatched. The CDR3 contains 16 residues. CDR1 MNHEY and CDR2 SMNVEV come from the germline V gene (reference sequence). CDR3 nucleotides: TGTGCCAGCGGGTCTCGGCGGGAGTCTAACACCGGGGAGCTGTTTTTT. Residues: CASGSRRESNTGELFF.

The genes are TRBV19 and TRBJ1-2; the D is unclear. V shed 10 bases and J shed 4 bases, with 22 bases lying between them. The CDR3 loop spans 15 amino acids. Germline V gene data show CDR1 as LNHDA and CDR2 as SQIVND (reference sequence). CDR3 in amino acids: CATFTVSRLGYGYTF. The CDR3, as DNA: TGTGCCACCTTCACAGTAAGCCGACTGGGCTATGGCTACACCTTC.

The CDR3 reads CASSTWTTWRQETQYF. CDR3 nucleotide sequence: TGTGCCAGCAGCACCTGGACAACTTGGAGGCAAGAGACCCAGTACTTC. J is TRBJ2-5 and V is TRBV7-2; either TRBD1 or TRBD2 may supply D (5 bases each). Trimming left V 5 bases short and J 2 bases short, with 18 bases between. The germline V gene has CDR1 SGHTA and CDR2 FQGNSA. The CDR3 length is 16 residues.

The CDR3 DNA reads as TGTGCCAGCTCACTCGCAGGGGGATCGGTCACTGAAGCTTTCTTT. This translates into CASSLAGGSVTEAFF. The chain carries TRBV18 and TRBJ1-1; 7 positions match TRBD1. The germline CDR1 and CDR2 sequences are KGHSH and LQKENI. Trimming removed 4 bases from V and 4 bases from J; junction bases left unmatched: 9. The CDR3 has 15 amino acids.

The table lists this clone with a few counts. V is TRBV27 and J is TRBJ1-5; 9 bases map to TRBD1. The CDR3 totals 15 residues. Germline CDR1 MNHEY, CDR2 SMNVEV (reference sequence). Trimming cost V 6 bases and J 5 bases; bases outside gene matches: 8. CDR3 sequence reads: CASRRAGTGHQPQHF. As DNA, the CDR3 is TGTGCCAGCAGACGTGCCGGGACAGGGCATCAGCCCCAGCATTTT.

The J gene is TRBJ1-5, the V gene TRBV12-3 or TRBV12-4; no firm D call. The CDR3 runs 13 residues. Trimming removed 8 bases at V and 4 bases at J, with 12 bases between. The CDR3 protein is CASASTENQPQHF. CDR3 nucleotide sequence: TGTGCCAGCGCATCTACAGAAAATCAGCCCCAGCATTTT.

The chain is built from TRBV28 and TRBJ1-6; D not resolved. Germline V lookup: CDR1 MDHEN, CDR2 SYDVKM. CDR3 size: 14 residues. V was cut by 5 bases and J by 10 bases, with 15 bases left in between. The CDR3 nucleotides are TGTGCCAGCAGTCAAGGTTACAGCCGCTCACCCCTCCACTTT. Translation gives CASSQGYSRSPLHF. The full variable domain, in which reference TRBV28 and TRBJ1-6 provide the parts outside the CDR3, is DVKVTQSSRYLVKRTGEKVFLECVQDMDHENMFWYRQDPGLGLRLIYFSYDVKMKEKGDIPEGYSVSREKKERFSLILESASTNQTSMYLCASSQGYSRSPLHFGNGTRLTVT.

Comments on this clone: Other nucleotide sequences in the sample specify the same CDR3. The V call is TRBV10-3, the J call TRBJ2-2; perhaps TRBD1 as D (5 bases). The CDR3 is made up of 14 amino acids. Germline V CDR1 and CDR2: ENHRY, SYGVKD. V shed 4 bases and J shed 4 bases, with 10 bases lying between them. The CDR3 region has the DNA TGTGCCATCAGTGTAGGTAGGGGCACCGGGGAGCTGTTTTTT. Its translation: CAISVGRGTGELFF.

The chain recombines TRBV19 with TRBJ1-1; no clear D. The germline V gene encodes CDR1 LNHDA and CDR2 SQIVND (reference sequence). The CDR3 consists of 13 residues. V shed 5 bases and J shed 7 bases, with 14 bases lying between them. In nucleotides, the CDR3 is TGTGCCAGTAGTGTCCAACAGAGGGTTGAAGCTTTCTTT. Translated: CASSVQQRVEAFF. Combining the CDR3 with reference TRBV19 and TRBJ1-1 gives the whole variable domain DGGITQSPKYLFRKEGQNVTLSCEQNLNHDAMYWYRQDPGQGLRLIYYSQIVNDFQKGDIAEGYSVSREKKESFPLTVTSAQKNPTAFYLCASSVQQRVEAFFGQGTRLTVV.

The chain couples TRBV10-2 to TRBJ1-6; D unresolved. Germline CDR1 and CDR2: WSHSY and SAAADI. V lost 0 bases to trimming and J lost 9 bases, with 6 bases between them. There are 13 residues in the CDR3. The CDR3 region is CASSESEGSPLHF. DNA of the CDR3: TGCGCCAGCAGTGAGTCGGAGGGTTCACCCCTCCACTTT.

The CDR3 loop is CASSLVAPGGAYQPQHF. CDR3 nucleotide sequence: TGCGCCAGCAGCCTCGTTGCTCCGGGGGGCGCCTATCAGCCCCAGCATTTT. The V and J genes are TRBV4-1 and TRBJ1-5, with D possibly being TRBD1 (6 bases). The CDR3 contains 17 residues. Germline V lookup: CDR1 MGHRA, CDR2 YSYEKL. V lost 4 bases and J 5 bases, leaving 21 bases between the germline ends.

V is TRBV5-6 and J is TRBJ1-1; maybe TRBD1 (6 bases). This CDR3 has 14 residues. The germline V gene has CDR1 SGHDT and CDR2 YYEEEE. The V gene lost 4 bases and the J gene lost 5 bases, with 15 bases spanning the gap. The DNA of the CDR3 is TGTGCCAGCAGCCCAGGGGATAGGGGGACTGAAGCTTTCTTT. Its translation is CASSPGDRGTEAFF.

J is TRBJ2-3 and V is TRBV6-5; TRBD1 might be the D (5 bases). Trimming stripped 0 bases from V and 2 bases from J, with 6 bases between. CDR1 is MNHEY, CDR2 SVGAGI, per germline. The CDR3 is made up of 14 amino acids. CDR3 residues: CASSYSRVTDTQYF. CDR3 DNA: TGTGCCAGCAGTTACTCCAGGGTCACAGATACGCAGTATTTT.

The J gene is TRBJ1-2, the V gene TRBV12-3 or TRBV12-4; a weak D match, TRBD1 (5 bases). This CDR3 region has 13 residues. With 6 bases removed from V and 8 bases from J, the gap between germline ends came to 16 bases. CDR3 coding DNA: TGTGCCAGCAGCCGCACCACGGGACCCGGCTACACCTTC. Its protein is CASSRTTGPGYTF.

The CDR3 region is CARDGEQYF. CDR3 sequence (DNA): TGTGCCCGAGACGGCGAGCAGTACTTC. The chain carries TRBV21-1 and TRBJ2-7. TRBV21-1 is assigned pseudogene status. This CDR3 is 9 amino acids long.

The rearrangement joins TRBV5-4 to TRBJ2-3; 12 bases match TRBD2. This CDR3 spans 14 amino acids. V was pared by 6 bases and J by 5 bases, with 4 bases of the junction left unmatched. CDR1 is SGHNT, CDR2 YYREEE, per germline (reference sequence). The CDR3 spells CASTSTSGGDTQYF. In DNA form, the CDR3 reads TGTGCCAGCACCTCGACTAGCGGGGGAGATACGCAGTATTTT. The whole variable domain, remainder taken from reference TRBV5-4 and TRBJ2-3, is ETGVTQSPTHLIKTRGQQVTLRCSSQSGHNTVSWYQQALGQGPQFIFQYYREEENGRGNFPPRFSGLQFPNYSSELNVNALELDDSALYLCASTSTSGGDTQYFGPGTRLTVL.

V usage is TRBV6-1 and J usage is TRBJ2-1, with TRBD2 matching over 12 bases. This CDR3 has 17 residues. Germline loops: CDR1 MNHNS, CDR2 SASEGT. The V and J ends lost 4 bases and 3 bases, in that order; junction bases with no gene match: 7. The CDR3 DNA is TGTGCCAGCAGTGGCGGCGAGACTAGCGGGAGCTACAATGAGCAGTTCTTC. Translating gives CASSGGETSGSYNEQFF.

The chain carries TRBV30 and TRBJ1-2; TRBD1 matches at 7 bases. There are 13 residues in the CDR3. The germline V gene encodes CDR1 GTSNPN and CDR2 SVGIG (reference sequence). V lost 4 bases, J lost 4 bases, and 6 bases stayed unmatched. CDR3 residues: CAWMGQQIYGYTF. DNA for the CDR3: TGTGCCTGGATGGGACAGCAAATCTATGGCTACACCTTC.

This clone was detected once. This chain joins TRBV18 and TRBJ1-1; possible D gene TRBD1, 5 bases. The CDR3 extends over 13 amino acids. Germline V CDR1 and CDR2: KGHSH, LQKENI. V was pared by 2 bases and J by 5 bases, with 9 bases between. CDR3 in amino acids: CASSPGAGTEAFF. DNA of the CDR3: TGTGCCAGCTCACCAGGGGCAGGGACTGAAGCTTTCTTT.

This clone was seen just once. V is TRBV3-1 (or the pseudogene TRBV3-2) and J is TRBJ2-7; no clear D. Germline CDR1 LGHDT, CDR2 YNNKEL (reference sequence). The CDR3 is made up of 15 amino acids. V lost 1 base and J 4 bases, leaving 14 bases between the germline ends. The CDR3 nucleotides read TGTGCCAGCAGCCAAGGATCGGGCGGACCTTACGAGCAGTACTTC. Translation gives CASSQGSGGPYEQYF.

In DNA form, the CDR3 reads TGTGCCAGCAGCGTATGGGGAGTCGCTAACTATGGCTACACCTTC. Its protein product is CASSVWGVANYGYTF. The rearrangement uses TRBV9 and TRBJ1-2; no clear D gene. V dropped 1 base and J dropped 0 bases, with 10 bases sitting between them. CDR3 length: 15 residues. Germline loops: CDR1 SGDLS, CDR2 YYNGEE.

This chain uses TRBV2 with TRBJ2-4; D is undetermined. The CDR3 is made up of 14 amino acids. In germline, CDR1 is SNHLY, CDR2 FYNNEI. Trimming left V 11 bases short and J 0 bases short, with 14 bases between. CDR3 nucleotide sequence: TGTGCCGCGGAAGATCCGGGAGCCAAAAACATTCAGTACTTC. It specifies CAAEDPGAKNIQYF.

The chain couples TRBV28 to TRBJ1-2; D unclear. V lost 3 bases, J lost 7 bases, and 9 bases lay in between. Germline V CDR1 and CDR2: MDHEN, SYDVKM. CDR3 length equals 12 residues. The chain's CDR3 is CASSLGLGGYTF. The CDR3 coding sequence is TGTGCCAGCAGTTTGGGCTTGGGTGGCTACACCTTC.

This clone has just a few counts. V usage is TRBV27 and J usage is TRBJ1-6, with D hard to call. Per the germline V gene, CDR1 is MNHEY and CDR2 is SMNVEV (reference sequence). The CDR3 totals 12 residues. V was pared by 6 bases and J by 7 bases, with 7 bases between. CDR3 region: CASRILNSPLHF. CDR3 DNA sequence: TGTGCCAGCAGGATACTAAATTCACCCCTCCACTTT.